This TCR beta chain comes out of a study of tumor-infiltrating lymphocytes in localized non-small cell lung cancer. Using immunoSEQ multiplex PCR, the repertoire was profiled, and TCRdb retains in-frame clones only, with some absent. The table includes 9,900 or so clones, about 80% detected once. General study findings and limits: TCRbeta sequencing showed higher T cell infiltration in tumors than uninvolved lung.

Points on this clone: The antigen is not known.

Material: uninvolved lung tissue not adjacent to the tumor. The TCR sequence derives from a human donor with non-small cell lung cancer.

CDR3 sequence: CASTPAGLAGGGEQYF. The CDR3 DNA reads TGTGCCAGCACCCCCGCGGGACTAGCGGGAGGGGGGGAGCAGTACTTC. This sequence joins TRBV28 and TRBJ2-7; 16 bases align to TRBD2. Unmatched junction bases numbered 10, after V lost 7 bases and J lost 7 bases. Germline V gene lookup returns CDR1 MDHEN and CDR2 SYDVKM. The CDR3 runs 16 residues.